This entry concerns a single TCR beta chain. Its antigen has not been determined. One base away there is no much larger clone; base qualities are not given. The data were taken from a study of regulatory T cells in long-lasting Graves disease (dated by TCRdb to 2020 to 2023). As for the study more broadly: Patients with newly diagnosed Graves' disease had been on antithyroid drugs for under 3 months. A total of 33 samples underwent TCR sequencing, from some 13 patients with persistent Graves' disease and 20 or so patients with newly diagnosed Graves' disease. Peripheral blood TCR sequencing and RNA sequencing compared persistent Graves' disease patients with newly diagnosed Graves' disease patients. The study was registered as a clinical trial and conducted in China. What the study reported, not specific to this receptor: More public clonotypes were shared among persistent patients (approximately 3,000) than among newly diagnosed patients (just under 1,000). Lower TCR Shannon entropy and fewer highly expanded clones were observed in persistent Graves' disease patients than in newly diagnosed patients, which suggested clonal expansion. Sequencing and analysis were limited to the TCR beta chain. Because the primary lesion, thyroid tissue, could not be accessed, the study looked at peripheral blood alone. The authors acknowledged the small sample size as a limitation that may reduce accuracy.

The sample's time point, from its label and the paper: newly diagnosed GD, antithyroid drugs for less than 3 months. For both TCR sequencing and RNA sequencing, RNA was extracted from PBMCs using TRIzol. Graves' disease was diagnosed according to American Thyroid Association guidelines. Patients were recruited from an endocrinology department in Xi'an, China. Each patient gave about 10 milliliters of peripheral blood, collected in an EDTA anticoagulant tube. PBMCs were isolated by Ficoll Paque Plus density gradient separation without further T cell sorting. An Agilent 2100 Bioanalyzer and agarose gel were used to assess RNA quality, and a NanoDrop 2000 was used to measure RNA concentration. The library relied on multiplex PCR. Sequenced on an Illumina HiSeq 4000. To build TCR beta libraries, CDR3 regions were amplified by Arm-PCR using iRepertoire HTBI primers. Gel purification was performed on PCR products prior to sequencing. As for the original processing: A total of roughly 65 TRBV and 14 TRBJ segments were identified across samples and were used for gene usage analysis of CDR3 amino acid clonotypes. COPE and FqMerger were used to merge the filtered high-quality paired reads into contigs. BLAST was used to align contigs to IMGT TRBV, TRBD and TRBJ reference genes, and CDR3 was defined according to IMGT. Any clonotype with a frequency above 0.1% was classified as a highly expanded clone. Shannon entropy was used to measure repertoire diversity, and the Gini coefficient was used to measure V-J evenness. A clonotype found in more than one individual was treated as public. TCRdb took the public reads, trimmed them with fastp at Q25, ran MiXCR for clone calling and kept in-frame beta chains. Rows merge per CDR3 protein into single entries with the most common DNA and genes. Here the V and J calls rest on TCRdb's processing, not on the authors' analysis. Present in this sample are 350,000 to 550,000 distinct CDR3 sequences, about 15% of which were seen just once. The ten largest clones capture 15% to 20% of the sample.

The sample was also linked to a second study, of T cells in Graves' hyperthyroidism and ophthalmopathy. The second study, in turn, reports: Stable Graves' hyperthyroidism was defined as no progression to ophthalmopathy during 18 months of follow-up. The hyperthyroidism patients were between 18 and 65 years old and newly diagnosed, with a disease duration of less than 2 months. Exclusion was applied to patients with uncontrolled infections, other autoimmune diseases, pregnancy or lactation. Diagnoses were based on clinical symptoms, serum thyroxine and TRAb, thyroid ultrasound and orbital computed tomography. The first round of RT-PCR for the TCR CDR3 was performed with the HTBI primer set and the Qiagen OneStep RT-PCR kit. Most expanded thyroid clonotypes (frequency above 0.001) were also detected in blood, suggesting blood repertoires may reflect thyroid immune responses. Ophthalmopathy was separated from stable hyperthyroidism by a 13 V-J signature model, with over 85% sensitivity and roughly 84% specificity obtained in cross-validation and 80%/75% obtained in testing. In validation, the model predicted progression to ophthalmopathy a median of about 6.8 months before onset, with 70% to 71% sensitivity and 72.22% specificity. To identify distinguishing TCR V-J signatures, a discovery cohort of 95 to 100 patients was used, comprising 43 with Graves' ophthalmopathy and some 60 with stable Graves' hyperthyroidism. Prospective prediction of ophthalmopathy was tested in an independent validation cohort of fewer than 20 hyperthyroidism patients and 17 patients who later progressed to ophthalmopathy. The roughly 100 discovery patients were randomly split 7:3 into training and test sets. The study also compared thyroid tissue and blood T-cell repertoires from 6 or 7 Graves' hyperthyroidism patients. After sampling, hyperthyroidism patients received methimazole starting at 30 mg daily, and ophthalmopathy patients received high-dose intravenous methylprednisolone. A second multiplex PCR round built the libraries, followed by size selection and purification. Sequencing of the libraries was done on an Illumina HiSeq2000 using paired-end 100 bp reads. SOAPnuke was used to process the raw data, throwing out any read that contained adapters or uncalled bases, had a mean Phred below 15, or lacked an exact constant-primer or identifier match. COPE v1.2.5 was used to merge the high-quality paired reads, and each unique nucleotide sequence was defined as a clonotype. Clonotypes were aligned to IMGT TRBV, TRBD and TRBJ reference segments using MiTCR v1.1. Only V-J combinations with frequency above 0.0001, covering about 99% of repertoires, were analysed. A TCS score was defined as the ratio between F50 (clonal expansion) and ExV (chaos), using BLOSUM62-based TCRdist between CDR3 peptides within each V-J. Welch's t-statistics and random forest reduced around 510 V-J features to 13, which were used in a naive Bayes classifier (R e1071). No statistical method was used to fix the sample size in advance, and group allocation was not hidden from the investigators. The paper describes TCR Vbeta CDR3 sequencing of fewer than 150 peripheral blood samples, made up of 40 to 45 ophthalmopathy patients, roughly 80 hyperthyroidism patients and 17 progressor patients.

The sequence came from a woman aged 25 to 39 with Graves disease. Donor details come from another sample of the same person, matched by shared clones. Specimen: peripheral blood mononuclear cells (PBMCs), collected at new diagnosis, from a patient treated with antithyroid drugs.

This receptor carries the CDR3 CASSMTSGGPYNEQFF. The nucleotide sequence reads as follows: TGCGCCAGCAGTATGACTAGCGGGGGGCCCTACAATGAGCAGTTCTTC. The sequence links TRBV10-1 to TRBJ2-1; 13 bases in between match TRBD2. From V the trimming removes 5 bases and from J it removes 2 bases, while the gene matches leave 3 bases of the junction unaccounted for. CDR3 length: 16 amino acids, cysteine to phenylalanine. Of the read, only the CDR3 DNA is kept; its 48 bases are in frame from base 1. The CDR1 and CDR2 encoded by the germline V gene (reference sequence) are WNHNN and SYGVQD.